Following are 28 T cell receptor beta chains from one sample sequenced in a study of cytomegalovirus exposure and HLA in healthy donors. The PCR contained 60 Vbeta and 13 Jbeta primers. Sequencing was performed with immunoSEQ multiplex PCR; in TCRdb, only in-frame clones are kept and a portion is missing. This table has about 160,000 clones, under 80% appearing once. Sequenced input: PBMCs. The source is a middle-aged man in good health and CMV-seronegative.

A single count supports this clone. The J gene is TRBJ2-5, the V gene TRBV2; TRBD2 matches 9 bases. This CDR3 has 15 residues. CDR1 and CDR2 (germline): SNHLY, FYNNEI. With 6 bases clipped from V and 5 bases from J, the junction kept 10 bases outside the gene matches. Written as DNA, the CDR3 is TGTGCCAGCAGGGTAATGAGTAGCGGGGGTGAGACCCAGTACTTC. It is translated as CASRVMSSGGETQYF. Full variable domain (missing parts from reference TRBV2 and TRBJ2-5): EPEVTQTPSHQVTQMGQEVILRCVPISNHLYFYWYRQILGQKVEFLVSFYNNEISEKSEIFDDQFSVERPDGSNFTLKIRSTKLEDSAMYFCASRVMSSGGETQYFGPGTRLLVL.

The gene calls are TRBV5-1 and TRBJ1-5; D ambiguous. The CDR3 sequence is 15 residues long. The germline CDR1 and CDR2 sequences are SGHRS and YFSETQ. Trimming left V 0 bases short and J 3 bases short, with 10 bases between. Written as DNA, the CDR3 is TGCGCCAGCAGCTTGGCCCTAGGCCCCAATCAGCCCCAGCATTTT. Protein product: CASSLALGPNQPQHF.

This chain links TRBV13 with TRBJ1-1; D is ambiguous. This CDR3 comprises 14 residues. Germline lookup yields CDR1 PRHDT and CDR2 FYEKMQ (reference sequence). V lost 5 bases and J 1 base, leaving 11 bases between the germline ends. The CDR3 DNA reads TGTGCCAGCAGCATCCGGGGTGGGAACACTGAAGCTTTCTTT. Its translation is CASSIRGGNTEAFF.

This clone came up a few times. V usage is TRBV6-4 and J usage is TRBJ2-3; TRBD2 matches at 9 bases. CDR1 is MRHNA and CDR2 is SNTAGT in the germline V gene. The J segment lost 4 bases and the V segment lost 2 bases, leaving 1 base of the junction unmatched. The CDR3 has 14 amino acids. CDR3 DNA sequence: TGTGCCAGCAGTGACGGCGGGGGGGCAGATACGCAGTATTTT. It is translated as CASSDGGGADTQYF.

This clone was seen only a few times. This chain connects TRBV7-2 to TRBJ1-3; a weak D match, TRBD1 (5 bases). The V end was cut by 5 bases, the J end by 2 bases, with 13 bases between. Germline V gives CDR1 SGHTA, CDR2 FQGNSA. The CDR3 spans 15 residues. CDR3 sequence (DNA): TGTGCCAGCAGCGCGCAGGGAGGTCCTGGAAACACCATATATTTT. This codes for CASSAQGGPGNTIYF.

The chain joins TRBV11-2 to TRBJ2-2; D is undetermined. This CDR3 comprises 15 residues. V gave up 4 bases and J gave up 6 bases, with 15 bases separating them. The germline V gene encodes CDR1 SGHAT and CDR2 FQNNGV. The CDR3 nucleotides are TGTGCCAGCAGCTGGAGCCTCTCCAGCGCCGGGGAGCTGTTTTTT. Translation: CASSWSLSSAGELFF.

This clone was seen once. The chain carries TRBV7-8 and TRBJ2-7; 11 bases map to TRBD1. V dropped 6 bases and J dropped 5; count of bases not matched to a gene: 15. CDR3 length: 17 residues. Germline-derived CDR1 and CDR2 are SGHVS and FQNEAQ. CDR3 bases: TGTGCCAGCAGAATTGCCCCCCCGGGACAGGGGGTGAACGAGCAGTACTTC. Translated, it gives CASRIAPPGQGVNEQYF.

In this sample, this clone turned up a few times. The chain recombines TRBV7-2 with TRBJ2-1, with TRBD2 matching 11 bases. This CDR3 contains 17 residues. The V gene's germline CDR1 is SGHTA and CDR2 FQGNSA. V dropped 2 bases and J dropped 8; count of bases not matched to a gene: 11. This CDR3 is CASSLRSRLAGIDEQFF. The CDR3 DNA is TGTGCCAGCAGCTTACGATCGCGACTAGCGGGGATCGATGAGCAGTTCTTC.

The chain joins TRBV27 to TRBJ2-7; 7 bases align to TRBD1. The germline gives CDR1 MNHEY, CDR2 SMNVEV (reference sequence). The CDR3 has 13 amino acids. J lost 4 bases, V lost 3 bases, and 3 bases had no gene match. CDR3 sequence reads: CASSFGQAYEQYF. Written as DNA, the CDR3 is TGTGCCAGCAGTTTCGGACAGGCTTACGAGCAGTACTTC.

V usage is TRBV28 and J usage is TRBJ1-4; 8 nucleotides line up with TRBD1. Per the germline V gene, CDR1 is MDHEN and CDR2 is SYDVKM. Trimming cost V 5 bases and J 8 bases; bases outside gene matches: 7. The CDR3 has 14 residues. The CDR3 bases are TGTGCCAGCAGTCCTCGGACAGGGAGGGAAAAACTGTTTTTT. It translates to CASSPRTGREKLFF.

The chain links TRBV27 to TRBJ1-1, with D possibly matching TRBD1 (6 bases). CDR3 length: 14 amino acids. Germline loops: CDR1 MNHEY, CDR2 SMNVEV (reference sequence). The V gene lost 7 bases and the J gene lost 5 bases, with 17 bases spanning the gap. The CDR3 DNA is TGTGCCAGCAACATAGTCAGGGGTGGGACTGAAGCTTTCTTT. Its translation: CASNIVRGGTEAFF.

This chain uses TRBV6-1 with TRBJ1-2; the D is unclear. Germline-derived CDR1 and CDR2 are MNHNS and SASEGT. The CDR3 has 11 amino acids. V dropped 8 bases and J dropped 10 bases, with 14 bases sitting between them. The CDR3 DNA sequence: TGTGCCAGCGGAGTTTGGACTGACTACACCTTC. Translation: CASGVWTDYTF.

This sequence joins TRBV10-3 and TRBJ2-7, with 8 bases lining up with TRBD2. Per the germline V gene, CDR1 is ENHRY and CDR2 is SYGVKD. This CDR3 has 14 amino acids. After removal of 4 bases from V and 7 bases from J, the junction contained 9 bases not matched to a gene. CDR3 sequence (DNA): TGTGCCATCAGTGGTCGCGCGGGGGGTAGTGAGCAGTACTTC. Translation: CAISGRAGGSEQYF.

The chain carries TRBV6-5 and TRBJ1-1; perhaps TRBD1 as D (5 bases). Trimming took off 0 bases at V and 4 bases at J, with 12 bases between the two ends. The CDR3 length is 15 residues. CDR1 and CDR2 from the germline V gene are MNHEY and SVGAGI. CDR3 DNA: TGTGCCAGCAGTTACTCCGGGCAGGGAAGCACTGAAGCTTTCTTT. It is translated as CASSYSGQGSTEAFF.

This chain links TRBV14 with TRBJ2-5; the match to TRBD1 covers 8 bases. The CDR3 is 17 residues long. Trimming cost V 4 bases and J 5 bases; bases outside gene matches: 15. Germline V gene lookup returns CDR1 SGHDN and CDR2 FVKESK. The CDR3 here is CASSPGQALILRETQYF. The CDR3 DNA sequence: TGTGCCAGCAGCCCGGGACAGGCCCTAATCTTACGGGAGACCCAGTACTTC.

There are a few counts of this clone. The V and J genes are TRBV29-1 and TRBJ2-1; TRBD2 matches at 14 bases. This CDR3 has 14 amino acids. The germline gives CDR1 SQVTM, CDR2 ANQGSEA. J was trimmed by 10 bases and V by 7 bases; bases with no gene match: 9. The CDR3 coding sequence is TGCAGCGCCAGACTAGCGGGGGGGCCCGGGGAGCAGTTCTTC. Its translation is CSARLAGGPGEQFF.

The V call is TRBV4-3, the J call TRBJ1-2; 9 bases match TRBD1. J gave up 9 bases and V 3 bases, and 11 bases lay outside the gene matches. This CDR3 has 15 residues. CDR1 LGHNA and CDR2 YSLEER come from the germline V gene. The CDR3 sequence: CASSQASTGGGSYTF. The DNA of the CDR3 is TGCGCCAGCAGCCAGGCTTCTACAGGGGGCGGCAGCTACACCTTC.

The J gene is TRBJ1-2, the V gene TRBV29-1; TRBD1 agrees at 7 bases. Germline V gene data show CDR1 as SQVTM and CDR2 as ANQGSEA. Trimming cost V 4 bases and J 3 bases; bases outside gene matches: 5. CDR3 length equals 13 residues. CDR3 in amino acids: CSVAWQGDYGYTF. The CDR3 nucleotides read TGCAGCGTTGCGTGGCAGGGGGACTATGGCTACACCTTC. The whole variable domain, remainder taken from reference TRBV29-1 and TRBJ1-2, is SAVISQKPSRDICQRGTSLTIQCQVDSQVTMMFWYRQQPGQSLTLIATANQGSEATYESGFVIDKFPISRPNLTFSTLTVSNMSPEDSSIYLCSVAWQGDYGYTFGSGTRLTVV.

The V gene is TRBV10-1, the J gene TRBJ1-6; 9 bases match TRBD1. This CDR3 spans 14 amino acids. Germline CDR1 and CDR2: WNHNN and SYGVQD (reference sequence). V lost 4 bases, J lost 9 bases, and 4 bases stayed unmatched. CDR3: CASSAGQGSSPLHF. The CDR3, as DNA: TGCGCCAGCAGTGCGGGACAGGGAAGTTCACCCCTCCACTTT.

The V and J genes are TRBV21-1 and TRBJ2-2; whether TRBD1, the table's D call, matches the DNA was not checked. TRBV21-1 has pseudogene status. The CDR3 is 18 amino acids. CDR3 sequence reads: CASSKAPWDRLDTGELFF. The CDR3 nucleotides read TGTGCCAGCAGCAAAGCGCCCTGGGACAGGCTGGACACCGGGGAGCTGTTTTTT.

This chain connects TRBV7-2 to TRBJ2-2; D remains ambiguous. Germline V gives CDR1 SGHTA, CDR2 FQGNSA. The V end lost 7 bases, the J end lost 7 bases, and 16 bases lay between the germline ends. The CDR3 length is 14 residues. The CDR3 region has the DNA TGTGCCAGCACTGGAGTTGCGTTTGGCGGGGAGCTGTTTTTT. It specifies CASTGVAFGGELFF. The whole variable domain, filled in from reference TRBV7-2 and TRBJ2-2, reads GAGVSQSPSNKVTEKGKDVELRCDPISGHTALYWYRQSLGQGLEFLIYFQGNSAPDKSGLPSDRFSAERTGGSVSTLTIQRTQQEDSAVYLCASTGVAFGGELFFGEGSRLTVL.

The chain employs TRBV4-3 and TRBJ1-2, with D possibly matching TRBD1 (6 bases). V was pared by 0 bases and J by 4 bases, with 9 bases between. CDR3 length: 14 residues. Germline assignment: CDR1 LGHNA and CDR2 YSLEER. DNA for the CDR3: TGCGCCAGCAGCCAAGAGGGCAGGGGCTATGGCTACACCTTC. It codes for CASSQEGRGYGYTF.

This clone was detected only once. CDR3 nucleotide sequence: TGCAGCGTTGTTGGGGGCGGTACCGGGGAGCTGTTTTTT. Translation: CSVVGGGTGELFF. The rearrangement links TRBV29-1 to TRBJ2-2, with D perhaps TRBD1 (6 bases). Germline V gene sequence: CDR1 SQVTM, CDR2 ANQGSEA. The CDR3 length is 13 residues. V was clipped by 4 bases and J by 5 bases, with 11 bases between them.

The V call is TRBV19, the J call TRBJ1-2; perhaps TRBD1 as D (5 bases). The germline CDR1 and CDR2 sequences are LNHDA and SQIVND (reference sequence). V was trimmed by 4 bases and J by 7 bases, leaving 10 bases between them. The CDR3 totals 12 residues. Here the CDR3 reads CASSKTVTGYTF. The CDR3 DNA sequence: TGTGCCAGTAGTAAGACAGTCACTGGCTACACCTTC.

The gene calls are TRBV5-1 and TRBJ1-1, with D perhaps TRBD1 (5 bases). V gave up 0 bases and J gave up 1 base, with 16 bases separating them. The CDR3 is 17 amino acids. Germline V gene sequence: CDR1 SGHRS, CDR2 YFSETQ. CDR3 bases: TGCGCCAGCAGCTTGGATTGGGTAGGGGCGACGAACACTGAAGCTTTCTTT. This encodes CASSLDWVGATNTEAFF.

The rearrangement links TRBV28 to TRBJ1-5; 11 bases map to TRBD1. This CDR3 spans 18 amino acids. From germline, CDR1 is MDHEN and CDR2 SYDVKM. Losses at the gene ends were 7 bases for V and 2 bases for J; bases not matched to a gene: 13. The CDR3 DNA is TGTGCCAGCACCACCACTGGGACAGGGGGGAGAGGCAATCAGCCCCAGCATTTT. Translation gives CASTTTGTGGRGNQPQHF.

The J gene is TRBJ2-6, the V gene TRBV7-9; perhaps TRBD2 as D (5 bases). V lost 5 bases and J 4 bases, leaving 21 bases between the germline ends. The CDR3 sequence is 18 residues long. Germline CDR1 and CDR2: SEHNR and FQNEAQ (reference sequence). CDR3 loop: CASSGILGSGWGANVLTF. Written as DNA, the CDR3 is TGTGCCAGCAGCGGTATTTTGGGGTCGGGATGGGGGGCCAACGTCCTGACTTTC.

The chain combines TRBV4-2 with TRBJ2-7; D might be TRBD2 (6 bases). This CDR3 spans 16 amino acids. Between the trimmed V and J ends, which lost 0 bases and 2 bases, there was a span of 14 bases. CDR1 and CDR2 (germline): LGHNA, YNFKEQ. Written as DNA, the CDR3 is TGTGCCAGCAGCCAAGAGGCGGGCGGGGAACCCTACGAGCAGTACTTC. This translates into CASSQEAGGEPYEQYF.